The TCR beta chain under discussion was sequenced for a study of Tregs in tolerant kidney transplant recipients (dated by TCRdb to about 2019). At the level of the whole study: Transplants used related donors with nonmyeloablative bone marrow transplantation; mixed chimerism was transient in the human trials. Before combined kidney and bone marrow transplantation, this study identified donor-specific regulatory T cells using TCRbeta sequencing and then followed those same cells after transplant. What the research found in general, with its limitations: Because the study included only a small number of patients, the results must be confirmed in larger populations and under other immunosuppression protocols. Donor-specific Treg expansion exceeded global Treg expansion in tolerant patients, suggesting antigen-driven rather than nonspecific expansion. Biological reproducibility was not directly addressed, though technical replication error appeared minimal. For some patients, the PCR primers changed as time went on, which meant samples from those patients could not be compared with one another at the nucleotide level. Expanding Tregs with activated donor B cells appeared to identify the most biologically relevant and donor-specific TCRbeta repertoire.

With regard to this clone: The clone's antigen remains unknown. Base qualities were left out, and no much larger clone turns up one base away.

For TCRbeta CDR3 sequencing, genomic DNA was extracted from sorted cells using the QIAGEN DNeasy Blood and Tissue Kit. High-throughput TCRbeta CDR3 sequencing, which included PCR amplification with bias correction and internal controls, was done commercially through immunoSEQ. On the authors' methods: Unique productive TCRbeta sequences were defined by CDR3 nucleotide sequence where primers matched, and otherwise by CDR3 amino acid sequence together with Vbeta and Jbeta genes. As a correction for sorting error, sequences shared between sorted populations at a frequency ratio of 2:1 or less were discarded, and the remaining shared sequences were assigned to the higher population. Donor-reactive sequences were defined as at least 5-fold expanded in CFSE-low cells versus unstimulated cells, with frequency of at least 0.01% in CFSE-low cells. Repertoire divergence was quantified by Jensen-Shannon divergence calculated from the top 100 TCRbeta sequences ranked by frequency. When a sample had multiple sequencing runs, each run was corrected for sorting error separately and the runs were then pooled. TCRdb limited this immuneACCESS table to in-frame rearrangements with V and J called. A share of clones is missing; checked studies link under half to unresolved V genes, and the rest is unexplained. That table is the source of V, J and clone size, and D and trimming were worked out from the DNA. A total of tens of thousands of clones appear in this sample, under 95% of them only once. 0.46% of the sample is held by the ten biggest clonotypes.

The label giving this sample's time point can be read as: blood sample drawn before combined kidney and bone marrow transplant. Unstimulated Tregs (CD4+CD25+CD127-), CD4+ non-Tregs (CD4+CD25-), CD4 and CD8 cells were FACS-sorted from thawed PBMCs. Patients were 4 combined kidney and bone marrow transplant recipients from the ITN036ST trial, and only these trial subjects had samples available. Healthy control blood was processed to PBMCs with a Ficoll density gradient and then cryopreserved, whereas patient PBMCs were collected both before and after transplant. V and J are truncated by 1 base and 8 bases respectively, leaving an intervening sequence of 6 bases. From the germline V gene (reference sequence), CDR1 is SGHKS and CDR2 is YYEKEE. The cysteine opens and the phenylalanine closes a CDR3 of 11 amino acids. Just CDR3 DNA is preserved here, 33 bases in frame from base 1.

Specimen: CD4+ T cells from blood, collected before the transplant. The TCR originated in a human donor who received a combined kidney and bone marrow transplant. The chain is encoded by TRBV5-5 joined to TRBJ1-2; the D gene cannot be resolved reliably. CDR3 reads: CASSLLTGYTF. The nucleotide sequence reads TGTGCCAGCAGCTTGCTAACGGGCTACACCTTC.